In this sample, the clone carrying this T cell receptor (beta chain) turned up a few times. As yet, its antigen is unknown. This sample was included in a study of cytomegalovirus exposure and HLA in healthy donors. Study outcomes and limitations: The authors assumed roughly uniform sequencing depth across donors for presence/absence analyses.

60 Vbeta and 13 Jbeta primers were used in PCR. TCRdb's table, derived via immunoSEQ multiplex PCR, lists solely in-frame clones and lacks some. The table records 110,000 to 150,000 clones, around four fifths of them present only once. Trimming took off 5 bases at V and 0 bases at J, with 14 bases between the two ends. Germline loops: CDR1 SGHNT, CDR2 YENEEA. This CDR3 is built from 16 residues. The chain links TRBV11-3 to TRBJ2-1, with D tentatively TRBD2 (6 bases). Sequenced material: PBMCs. The receptor's source is a woman aged 40 to 50 in good health and CMV-seronegative. CDR3 sequence: CASSPRDSSSYNEQFF. As DNA, the CDR3 is TGTGCCAGCAGCCCCCGGGACTCGAGCTCCTACAATGAGCAGTTCTTC. Together with reference TRBV11-3 and TRBJ2-1, the CDR3 gives the full variable domain: EAGVVQSPRYKIIEKKQPVAFWCNPISGHNTLYWYLQNLGQGPELLIRYENEEAVDDSQLPKDRFSAERLKGVDSTLKIQPAELGDSAVYLCASSPRDSSSYNEQFFGPGTRLTVL.